This T cell receptor (beta chain) originates from a study of blood T cells in healthy people across ages. For the second PCR, which ran for 7 to 11 cycles, a sample-barcoded 5' primer and a J-beta primer mix were used. Every sample returned 2.5 million or more CDR3-containing paired-end reads. TCRdb ran MiXCR on the 5' RACE reads and lists one entry per CDR3 protein. The sample lists 1.2 million to 1.5 million distinct CDR3 sequences; approximately 38% were seen once. This TCR was sampled from a woman between 18 and 29 years old in good health. Sequenced: blood.

CDR3 residues: CASGLVWTLAEGSPDTQYF. The CDR3 DNA is TGTGCTAGTGGTTTGGTATGGACACTAGCGGAAGGATCCCCGGATACGCAGTATTTT. This sequence joins TRBV12-5 and TRBJ2-3; TRBD2 matches at 8 bases. CDR1 and CDR2 (germline): LGHNT, FRNRAP. The CDR3 covers 19 residues. V shed 0 bases and J 6 bases; nucleotides not matched to a gene: 17.